This T cell receptor (beta chain) was identified in a study of shared clonotypes between healthy human individuals. TCRdb's table, derived via immunoSEQ multiplex PCR, lists solely in-frame clones and lacks some. Of approximately 2,000,000 clones detected, 80% to 95% appear once; the ten largest clones hold under 2%. V lost 5 bases to trimming and J lost 5 bases, with 7 bases between them. Germline CDR1 reads SGHVS; CDR2 reads FNYEAQ. This CDR3 region has 12 residues. CD45RO-negative cells were positively selected for CCR7, leaving out terminally differentiated effector memory CD45RA+ cells. Sequencing used naive CD8+ T cells from PBMCs. The clonotype originates from a young man in good health. Some clones in this sample may be carry-over from other donors' samples. The chain links TRBV7-6 to TRBJ2-1; no clear D. The chain's CDR3 is CASSMTHNEQFF. CDR3 bases: TGTGCCAGCAGCATGACTCACAATGAGCAGTTCTTC. Full variable domain (rest looked up from reference TRBV7-6 and TRBJ2-1): GAGVSQSPRYKVTKRGQDVALRCDPISGHVSLYWYRQALGQGPEFLTYFNYEAQQDKSGLPNDRFSAERPEGSISTLTIQRTEQRDSAMYRCASSMTHNEQFFGPGTRLTVL.